This T cell receptor beta chain was captured by sequencing in a study of PD-1 blockade in classical Hodgkin lymphoma. Study results and caveats: Reported baseline diversity: healthy donors highest, relapsed/refractory patients lowest. Patients with a complete response exhibited baseline diversity comparable to newly diagnosed patients. At C4D1, TCR diversity had climbed significantly for CD4+ cells, though not for CD8+ cells.

This table comes from immunoSEQ multiplex PCR, and its TCRdb copy is limited to in-frame clones, with some not included. Of roughly 30,000 clones detected, about four fifths appear once; the ten largest clones hold 17%. The CDR3 loop spans 15 amino acids. Germline values: CDR1 ENHRY, CDR2 SYGVKD. As regards this clone: Its target is unknown. Its ends do not fully match the called genes, so a read error is possible.

Time point in this sample: cycle 4 day 1 (C4D1), after five to seven weeks of nivolumab. All patients experienced relapse after autologous stem cell transplantation, and brentuximab vedotin exposure was variable. Complete response, partial response or progressive disease constituted the best response categories observed. This specimen consisted of peripheral blood mononuclear cells (PBMCs), obtained before the fourth cycle of nivolumab. The TCR originated in a human donor with classical Hodgkin lymphoma. This chain links TRBV10-3 with TRBJ1-2; no firm D call. Here the CDR3 DNA reads TGTGCCATCAGGGAGTTTACGGGGTACGGCTATGGCTACACCTTC. It specifies CAIREFTGYGYGYTF.